Below, one TCR beta chain is given with its context. The antigen remains undetermined. These data are taken from a study of CD8+CD57+ T cells in acquired aplastic anemia. Study details: DNA per sorted CD4+ or CD8+ sample ranged 0.2 to 27.4 ug, averaging 3.2 ug. Healthy donors gave about 10 million reads on average for CD4+ cells.

General study points: In common between the patients and the controls were around 30 CD8+ CDR3 sequences.

This CDR3 has 14 amino acids. Germline CDR1 is MRHNA and CDR2 is SNTAGT. V dropped 4 bases and J dropped 1; count of bases not matched to a gene: 0. Profiles of TCR beta VDJ and CDR3 were generated from a genomic DNA template. In TCRdb, the reads were re-called with MiXCR into one record per CDR3 protein. The sample holds 190,000 or so distinct CDR3 sequences; 61% are singletons and the top ten take approximately 30%. This chain joins TRBV6-4 and TRBJ2-3; 9 positions match TRBD1. This receptor was taken from a human donor in good health. The sample consisted of sorted CD4+, CD8+, or CD8+CD57+ T cells (not recorded which) from PBMCs. In DNA form, the CDR3 reads TGTGCCAGCAGTGGGACAGGGGGCACAGATACGCAGTATTTT. This sequence encodes CASSGTGGTDTQYF.